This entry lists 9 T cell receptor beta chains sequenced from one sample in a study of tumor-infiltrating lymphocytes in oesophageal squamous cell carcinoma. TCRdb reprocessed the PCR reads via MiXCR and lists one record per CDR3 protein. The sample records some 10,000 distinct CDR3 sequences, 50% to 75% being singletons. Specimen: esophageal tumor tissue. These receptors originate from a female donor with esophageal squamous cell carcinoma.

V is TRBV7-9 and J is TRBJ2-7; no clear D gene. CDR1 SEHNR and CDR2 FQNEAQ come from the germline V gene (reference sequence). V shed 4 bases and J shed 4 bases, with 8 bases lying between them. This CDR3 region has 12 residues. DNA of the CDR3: TGTGCCAGCAGCTCACTGCGGTACGAGCAGTACTTC. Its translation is CASSSLRYEQYF.

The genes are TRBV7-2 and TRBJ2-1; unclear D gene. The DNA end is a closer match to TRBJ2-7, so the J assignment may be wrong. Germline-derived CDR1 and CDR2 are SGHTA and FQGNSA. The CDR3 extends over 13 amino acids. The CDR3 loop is CASSFSPPDTQYF. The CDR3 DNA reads TGTGCCAGCAGCTTCTCCCCCCCAGATACGCAGTACTTC.

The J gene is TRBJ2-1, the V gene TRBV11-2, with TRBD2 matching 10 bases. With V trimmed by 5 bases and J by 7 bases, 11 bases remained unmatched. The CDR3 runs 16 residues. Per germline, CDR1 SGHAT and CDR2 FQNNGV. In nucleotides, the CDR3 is TGTGCCAGCAGCCTACAGAGCGGGAGGGGCGTTAATGAGCAGTTCTTC. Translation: CASSLQSGRGVNEQFF.

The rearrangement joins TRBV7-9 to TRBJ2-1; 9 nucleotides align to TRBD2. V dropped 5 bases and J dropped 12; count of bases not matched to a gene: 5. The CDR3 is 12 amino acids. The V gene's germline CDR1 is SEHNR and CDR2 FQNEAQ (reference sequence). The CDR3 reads CASSTSSGGQFF. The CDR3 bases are TGTGCCAGCAGCACCAGTAGCGGGGGGCAGTTCTTC.

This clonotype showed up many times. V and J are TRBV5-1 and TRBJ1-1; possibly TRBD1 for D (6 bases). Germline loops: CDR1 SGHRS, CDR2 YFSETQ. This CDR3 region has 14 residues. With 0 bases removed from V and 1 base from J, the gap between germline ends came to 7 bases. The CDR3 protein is CASSLGGQNTEAFF. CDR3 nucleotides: TGCGCCAGCAGCTTGGGGGGGCAGAACACTGAAGCTTTCTTT.

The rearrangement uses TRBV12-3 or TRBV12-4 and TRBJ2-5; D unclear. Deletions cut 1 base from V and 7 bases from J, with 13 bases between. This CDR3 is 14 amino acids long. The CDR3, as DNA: TGTGCCAGCAGTTTAGTTCCAGGATTGGGGACCCAGTACTTC. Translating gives CASSLVPGLGTQYF.

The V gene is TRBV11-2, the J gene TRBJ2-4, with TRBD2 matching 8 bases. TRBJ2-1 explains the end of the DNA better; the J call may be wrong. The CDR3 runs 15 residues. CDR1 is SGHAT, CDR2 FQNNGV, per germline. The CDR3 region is CASRIAGSRDNEQFF. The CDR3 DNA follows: TGTGCCAGCAGGATAGCGGGAAGCCGAGACAATGAGCAGTTCTTC.

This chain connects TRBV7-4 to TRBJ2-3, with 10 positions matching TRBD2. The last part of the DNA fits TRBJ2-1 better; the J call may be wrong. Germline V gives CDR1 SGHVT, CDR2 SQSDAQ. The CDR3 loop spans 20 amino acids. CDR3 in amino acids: CASSLGASGRVRAKQNEQFF. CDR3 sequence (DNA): TGTGCCAGCAGCCTGGGGGCTAGCGGGAGAGTCCGTGCTAAACAAAATGAGCAGTTCTTC.

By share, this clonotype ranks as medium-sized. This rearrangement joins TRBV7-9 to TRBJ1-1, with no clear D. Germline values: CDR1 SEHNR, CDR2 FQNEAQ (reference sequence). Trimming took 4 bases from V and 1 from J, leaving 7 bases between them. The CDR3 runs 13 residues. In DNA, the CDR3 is TGTGCCAGCAGCTATCGACGGAACACTGAAGCTTTCTTT. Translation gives CASSYRRNTEAFF.